Listed here are 9 T cell receptor beta chains from one sample, sequenced in a study of OX40 agonist ivuxolimab in advanced cancers. Only in-frame clones appear in the TCRdb table, and some are missing; sequencing was by immunoSEQ multiplex PCR. The sample shows around 39,000 clones, approximately 80% of them seen only once. The sequences come from CD4+ or CD8+ T cells sorted from blood, collected in a trial of the OX40 agonist ivuxolimab. The receptors were sampled from an adult with an advanced solid tumor such as melanoma, head and neck, liver or kidney cancer.

The rearrangement links TRBV10-3 to TRBJ2-7, with 10 bases lining up with TRBD1. This CDR3 is 16 amino acids long. With 0 bases clipped from V and 3 bases from J, the junction kept 5 bases outside the gene matches. CDR1 is ENHRY and CDR2 is SYGVKD in the germline V gene. The CDR3 reads CAISESYRTGGYEQYF. DNA for the CDR3: TGTGCCATCAGTGAGTCCTATCGGACAGGGGGCTACGAGCAGTACTTC.

The V gene is TRBV2, the J gene TRBJ2-2; no reliable D call. From germline, CDR1 is SNHLY and CDR2 FYNNEI. V gave up 2 bases and J gave up 2 bases, with 6 bases separating them. This CDR3 contains 14 residues. In nucleotides, the CDR3 is TGTGCCAGCAGTGAATACAGAAACACCGGGGAGCTGTTTTTT. It translates to CASSEYRNTGELFF.

V gene TRBV7-6 combines with J gene TRBJ2-3; no definite D call. The CDR3 spans 12 residues. V lost 5 bases and J 6 bases, leaving 9 bases between the germline ends. Per germline, CDR1 SGHVS and CDR2 FNYEAQ. CDR3 loop: CASSKAFDTQYF. The DNA for the CDR3 is TGTGCCAGCAGCAAGGCCTTTGATACGCAGTATTTT.

The chain employs TRBV30 and TRBJ1-1; D not resolved. Germline CDR1 GTSNPN, CDR2 SVGIG (reference sequence). CDR3 length equals 13 residues. V was clipped by 4 bases and J by 2 bases, with 11 bases between them. The CDR3: CAWIGQINTEAFF. The CDR3 DNA reads TGTGCCTGGATCGGGCAAATAAACACTGAAGCTTTCTTT.

V and J are TRBV27 and TRBJ2-5, with 8 positions matching TRBD2. The ends lost 6 bases at V and 0 bases at J; junction bases unmatched: 9. Germline V gene data show CDR1 as MNHEY and CDR2 as SMNVEV (reference sequence). CDR3 length: 16 amino acids. The CDR3 DNA reads TGTGCCAGCAGGCATTTAGCGGGACCGTACCAAGAGACCCAGTACTTC. This codes for CASRHLAGPYQETQYF.

Within the sample, this clone is large (0.1 to 1%). J is TRBJ1-4 and V is TRBV7-9; D might be TRBD1 (5 bases). The germline V gene has CDR1 SEHNR and CDR2 FQNEAQ (reference sequence). Trimming removed 3 bases from V and 6 bases from J, with 11 bases in between. CDR3 length equals 14 residues. In DNA, the CDR3 is TGTGCCAGCAGCTTGACCTGGGGGTATGAAAAACTGTTTTTT. Its protein product is CASSLTWGYEKLFF.

This chain's CDR3 is CASSLRQQGISDYGYTF. The CDR3 bases are TGTGCCAGCAGTTTGCGCCAACAGGGGATTAGCGACTATGGCTACACCTTC. V and J are TRBV27 and TRBJ1-2; TRBD1 matches at 7 bases. The CDR3 runs 17 residues. Germline V gene data show CDR1 as MNHEY and CDR2 as SMNVEV (reference sequence). V was pared by 3 bases and J by 3 bases, with 13 bases of the junction left unmatched.

The CDR3 DNA follows: TGTGCCATCAGTGATGACAGGGTCGAGCTGTTTTTT. This translates into CAISDDRVELFF. J is TRBJ2-2 and V is TRBV10-3; TRBD1 matches at 7 bases. CDR3 length: 12 amino acids. Germline CDR1 is ENHRY and CDR2 is SYGVKD. Trimming took 3 bases from V and 11 from J; bases not matched to a gene: 3.

The CDR3 is CASSPTVGTEAFF. The CDR3 bases are TGTGCCAGCAGCCCGACCGTGGGCACTGAAGCTTTCTTT. The genes are TRBV11-3 and TRBJ1-1; D is undetermined. Germline CDR1 SGHNT, CDR2 YENEEA. Between the trimmed V and J ends, which lost 5 bases and 4 bases, there was a span of 11 bases. This CDR3 is 13 amino acids long.